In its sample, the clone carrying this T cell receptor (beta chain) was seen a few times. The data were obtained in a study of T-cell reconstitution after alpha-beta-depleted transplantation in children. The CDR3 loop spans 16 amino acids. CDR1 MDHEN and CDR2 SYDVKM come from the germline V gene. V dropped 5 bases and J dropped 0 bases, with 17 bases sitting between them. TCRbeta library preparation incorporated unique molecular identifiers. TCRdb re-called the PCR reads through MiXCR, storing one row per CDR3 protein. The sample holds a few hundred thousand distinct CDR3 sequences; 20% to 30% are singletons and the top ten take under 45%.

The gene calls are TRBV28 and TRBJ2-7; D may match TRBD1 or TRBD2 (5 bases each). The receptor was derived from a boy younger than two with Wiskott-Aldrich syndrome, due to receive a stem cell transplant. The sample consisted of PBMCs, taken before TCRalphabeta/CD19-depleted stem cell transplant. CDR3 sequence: CASSPGDASSSYEQYF. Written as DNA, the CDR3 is TGTGCCAGCAGTCCCGGGGACGCGTCAAGCTCCTACGAGCAGTACTTC. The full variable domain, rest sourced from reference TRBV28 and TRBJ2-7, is DVKVTQSSRYLVKRTGEKVFLECVQDMDHENMFWYRQDPGLGLRLIYFSYDVKMKEKGDIPEGYSVSREKKERFSLILESASTNQTSMYLCASSPGDASSSYEQYFGPGTRLTVT.